This T cell receptor (delta chain) was recorded in a study of human gamma delta and Vdelta1 T cells. The CDR3 length is 20 residues. V trimming: 4 bases; J trimming: 1 base; junction bases outside the gene matches: 20. In germline, CDR1 is TSWWSYY, CDR2 QGS. Only a few counts were recorded for this clone. The likely explanation is a read error, given a far larger clone one base away. TCRdb reran clone calling via CATT on the PCR reads. The data show about 6,100 delta-chain clones, roughly a tenth seen once. Specimen: naive CD27+ Vdelta1 gamma-delta T cells from blood. The TCR was taken from a human donor in good health. V is TRDV1 and J is TRDJ1; TRDD2 agrees at 8 bases. In DNA form, the CDR3 reads TGTGCTCTTGGGGGTTCAGACTTCCTACGGAGGGGTCTAAGCACCGATAAACTCATCTTT. Translated: CALGGSDFLRRGLSTDKLIF.